This T cell receptor (beta chain) was recovered during a study of T cells after posttransplantation cyclophosphamide. Whole-study results and caveats: TRB overlap between skin or GI tissue T cells and blood was limited. Recipient CMV seropositivity and CMV reactivation strongly tracked TRB clonality. Later blood repertoires were often dominated by clones from the donor CD8+ memory compartment.

Cyclophosphamide on days +3 and +4 followed busulfan-fludarabine conditioning and a marrow graft. The method was immunoSEQ multiplex PCR; TCRdb's version includes in-frame clones alone and lacks a portion of them. There are about 7,900 clones in the sample, none observed a single time. At least ten counts were recorded for this clone. The antigen remains unidentified. The source material was PBMCs, sampled after an allogeneic stem cell transplant with post-transplant cyclophosphamide. The TCR sequence derives from a male patient between 25 and 39 years old who received an allogeneic stem cell transplant from an unrelated donor, was CMV-positive, and had acute and chronic GVHD. Some T cells may trace back to the graft donor.

The CDR3 here is CASSPDKVLSYEQYF. CDR3 coding DNA: TGTGCCAGCTCACCCGACAAGGTCCTCTCCTACGAGCAGTACTTC. V gene TRBV18 combines with J gene TRBJ2-7; D not resolved. Germline CDR1 is KGHSH and CDR2 is LQKENI. The CDR3 is 15 amino acids. V was cut by 3 bases and J by 0 bases, with 12 bases left in between.